This T cell receptor beta chain was observed in a study of control samples from healthy donors and cancer patients. The data were produced by immunoSEQ multiplex PCR, yet TCRdb's version contains in-frame clones alone and is incomplete. The sample yields about 120,000 clones, 70% to 90% seen once. V was pared by 3 bases and J by 4 bases, with 5 bases of the junction left unmatched. Germline loops: CDR1 LNHDA, CDR2 SQIVND (reference sequence). CDR3 length: 14 residues. This clone appeared once. This sample includes further DNA sequences coding for the same CDR3. This rearrangement joins TRBV19 to TRBJ2-7; 8 bases match TRBD1. The sequence was obtained from a man aged 40-49 years in good health. The sequenced sample consisted of blood. The CDR3: CASSMGTGTYEQYF. The CDR3 nucleotides read TGTGCCAGTAGTATGGGGACAGGAACTTACGAGCAGTACTTC.